This T cell receptor (beta chain) comes out of a study of blood T cell repertoires in COVID-19. Per the germline V gene, CDR1 is SGDLS and CDR2 is YYNGEE. Unmatched junction bases numbered 3, after V lost 3 bases and J lost 3 bases. CDR3 length: 15 amino acids. This clone was seen a few times. Adults between roughly 18 and 89 years of age took part from 24 US areas. Cohort placement rested on clinical history that participants reported themselves. Recovered status applied to Cohort 3 donors who had two consecutive negative PCRs. It also applied to those with clearance or with symptom resolution. This table comes from immunoSEQ multiplex PCR, and its TCRdb copy is limited to in-frame clones, with some not included. The sample contains some 270,000 clones, roughly 84% of which appear only once.

The source material was PBMCs or T cells enriched from blood (not recorded which). The source is a man aged 45-65 years who had recovered from COVID-19. The chain joins TRBV9 to TRBJ2-5; the match to TRBD2 covers 12 bases. The CDR3 region has the DNA TGTGCCAGCAGCGACCGACTAGCGGGAGAAGAGACCCAGTACTTC. Translated: CASSDRLAGEETQYF. Variable domain in full (rest from reference TRBV9 and TRBJ2-5): DSGVTQTPKHLITATGQRVTLRCSPRSGDLSVYWYQQSLDQGLQFLIQYYNGEERAKGNILERFSAQQFPDLHSELNLSSLELGDSALYFCASSDRLAGEETQYFGPGTRLLVL.